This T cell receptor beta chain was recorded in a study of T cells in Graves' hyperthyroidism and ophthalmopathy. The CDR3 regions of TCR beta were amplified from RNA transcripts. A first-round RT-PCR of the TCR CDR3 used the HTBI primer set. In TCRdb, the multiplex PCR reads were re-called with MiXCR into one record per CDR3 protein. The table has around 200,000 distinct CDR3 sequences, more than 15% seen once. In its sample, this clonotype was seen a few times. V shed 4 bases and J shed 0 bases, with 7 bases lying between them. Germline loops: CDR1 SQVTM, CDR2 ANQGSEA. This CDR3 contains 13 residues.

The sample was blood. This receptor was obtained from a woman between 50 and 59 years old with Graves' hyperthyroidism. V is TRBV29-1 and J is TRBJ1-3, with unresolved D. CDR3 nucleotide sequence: TGCAGCGTTGCAGGCCACTCTGGAAACACCATATATTTT. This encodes CSVAGHSGNTIYF.